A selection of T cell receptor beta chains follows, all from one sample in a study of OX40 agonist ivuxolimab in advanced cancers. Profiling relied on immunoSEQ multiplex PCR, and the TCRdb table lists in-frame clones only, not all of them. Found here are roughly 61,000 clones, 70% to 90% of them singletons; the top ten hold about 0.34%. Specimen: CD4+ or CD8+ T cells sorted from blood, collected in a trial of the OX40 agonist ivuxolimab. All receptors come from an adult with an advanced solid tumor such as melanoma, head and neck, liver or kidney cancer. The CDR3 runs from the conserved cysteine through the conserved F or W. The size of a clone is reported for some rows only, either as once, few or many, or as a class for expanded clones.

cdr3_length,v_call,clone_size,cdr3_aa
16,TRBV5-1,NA,CASSLGRGPSTDTQYF
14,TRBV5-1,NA,CASSGQGGGETQYF
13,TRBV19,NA,CASSIQISYEQYF
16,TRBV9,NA,CASSVVLSQGSGEQFF
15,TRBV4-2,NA,CASSEGLAGRDTQYF
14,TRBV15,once,CATSRDKFWGEAFF
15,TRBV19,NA,CASSSILAGTDTQYF
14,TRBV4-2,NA,CASSQEGSTDTQYF
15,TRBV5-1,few,CASSLEGRGGQPQHF
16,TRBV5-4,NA,CASSYGSGGGYNEQFF
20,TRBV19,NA,CASSIALIIGGAGVDQPQHF
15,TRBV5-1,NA,CASSNPTGVATEAFF
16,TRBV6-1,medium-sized,CASSEKFLGGNYGYTF
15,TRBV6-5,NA,CASSYLTSGAYEQYF
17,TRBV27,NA,CASSSFTSGGIRDTQYF
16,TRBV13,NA,CASSARLSGAIDEQYF
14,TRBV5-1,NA,CASSSGQGQETQYF
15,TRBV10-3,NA,CAISATGEGADTQYF
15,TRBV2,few,CASSEARASSQTQYF
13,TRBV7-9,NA,CASVTSQGRGYTF
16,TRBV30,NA,CAWIASGSRSYNEQFF
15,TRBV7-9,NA,CASSLGQGENEKLFF
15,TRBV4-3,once,CASSQSGQGYYGYTF
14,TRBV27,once,CASSSDGPLPPQYF
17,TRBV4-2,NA,CASSPAGGGPNTGELFF
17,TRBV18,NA,CASSPRGAGKTWHTQYF
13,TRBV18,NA,CASGGPGNTEAFF
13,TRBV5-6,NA,CASSLWKNTEAFF
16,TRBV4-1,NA,CASSQDERGGRKEQFF
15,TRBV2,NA,CASTTPRDSGNEQYF
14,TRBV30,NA,CAWSALAGVYEQYF
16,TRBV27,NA,CASGPDRLPNTGELFF
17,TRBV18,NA,CASSDPTGGEGNAEAFF
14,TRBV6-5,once,CATRVGGLGDTQYF
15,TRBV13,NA,CASSLARGGVETQYF
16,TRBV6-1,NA,CASSGPGTGGNSPLHF
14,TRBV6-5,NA,CASSSGGPFNEQFF
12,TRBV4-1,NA,CASSGVGYGYTF
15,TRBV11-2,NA,CASSLFTDSNQPQHF
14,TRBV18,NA,CASPSGGAVGELFF
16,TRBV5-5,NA,CASSFDRGSQNQPQHF
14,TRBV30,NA,CAWSRPGGNQPQHF
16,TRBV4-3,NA,CASSQGATGDNYGYTF
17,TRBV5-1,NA,CASSLGGTGGPNTEAFF
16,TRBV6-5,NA,CASSYVSGGAADTQYF
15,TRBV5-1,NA,CASSLASGATGELFF
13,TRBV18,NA,CASSKDRGWPQHF
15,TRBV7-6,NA,CASSLVGEGTGELFF
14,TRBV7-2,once,CASSSRQGGSPLHF
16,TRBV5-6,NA,CASSLISGGSAYEQYF
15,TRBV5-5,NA,CASSLGQVWAGELFF
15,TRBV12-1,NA,CASSYRGTNTGELFF
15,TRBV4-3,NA,CASSQRLATWETQYF
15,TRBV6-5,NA,CASSTGDRGQGGYTF